The 14 T cell receptor beta chains below all came from one sample that was sequenced in a study of blood T cell repertoires in COVID-19. Assay used: immunoSEQ multiplex PCR; TCRdb lists only in-frame clones, some missing. Here the sample spans about 200,000 clones, 80% to 90% being singletons. Sequenced: PBMCs or T cells enriched from blood (not recorded which). The receptors were gathered from a woman younger than 35 who had recovered from COVID-19.

The genes are TRBV10-1 and TRBJ2-3; no clear D. The CDR3 has 13 residues. V was trimmed by 11 bases and J by 2 bases, leaving 14 bases between them. Germline V gene sequence: CDR1 WNHNN, CDR2 SYGVQD (reference sequence). The CDR3 loop is CAGATRHTDTQYF. As DNA, the CDR3 is TGCGCCGGTGCAACGCGGCACACAGATACGCAGTATTTT.

The V gene is TRBV29-1, the J gene TRBJ2-7, with D uncertain. The V gene's germline CDR1 is SQVTM and CDR2 ANQGSEA. Trimming removed 6 bases from V and 0 bases from J, with 6 bases in between. The CDR3 consists of 11 residues. The DNA for the CDR3 is TGCAGCGTAGAGAGCTCCTACGAGCAGTACTTC. It codes for CSVESSYEQYF.

V gene TRBV10-3 combines with J gene TRBJ1-2; 7 bases map to TRBD1. The germline gives CDR1 ENHRY, CDR2 SYGVKD. J was trimmed by 6 bases and V by 0 bases; bases with no gene match: 4. This CDR3 region has 14 residues. The CDR3 reads CAISESEGANGYTF. CDR3 bases: TGTGCCATCAGTGAGTCGGAGGGGGCTAATGGCTACACCTTC.

This chain connects TRBV13 to TRBJ2-7, with 10 bases fitting TRBD1. The CDR3 has 15 residues. Per germline, CDR1 PRHDT and CDR2 FYEKMQ (reference sequence). V gave up 5 bases and J gave up 7 bases; unmatched junction bases: 11. The DNA of the CDR3 is TGTGCCAGCAGCGCCAGACAGGGGGCGCGAGGAGAGCAGTACTTC. It is translated as CASSARQGARGEQYF.

This rearrangement joins TRBV4-1 to TRBJ2-7; D call uncertain. Germline V gene sequence: CDR1 MGHRA, CDR2 YSYEKL. V lost 0 bases and J 5 bases, leaving 26 bases between the germline ends. The CDR3 length is 19 residues. DNA for the CDR3: TGCGCCAGCAGCCAAGAATCCCCCTTTGTGGCCCAGGCCGTTAACGAGCAGTACTTC. This translates into CASSQESPFVAQAVNEQYF.

The chain uses TRBV5-1 and TRBJ2-2, with TRBD1 as a possible D gene (6 bases). With 1 base removed from V and 5 bases from J, the gap between germline ends came to 12 bases. The CDR3 is made up of 15 amino acids. CDR1 is SGHRS, CDR2 YFSETQ, per germline. CDR3 nucleotides: TGCGCCAGCAGCTTGCAGGGGAAGGGGACCGGGGAGCTGTTTTTT. The encoded protein is CASSLQGKGTGELFF.

The chain employs TRBV12-3 or TRBV12-4 and TRBJ2-3; TRBD1 might be the D (6 bases). V lost 4 bases, J lost 4 bases, and 9 bases lay in between. This CDR3 region has 13 residues. The CDR3 region has the DNA TGTGCCAGCAGTTACAGGGTTCCAGATACGCAGTATTTT. It encodes CASSYRVPDTQYF.

The rearrangement links TRBV10-1 to TRBJ2-7, with TRBD1 identical over 7 bases. The CDR3 totals 14 residues. V trimming: 5 bases; J trimming: 5 bases; junction bases outside the gene matches: 9. Germline V CDR1 and CDR2: WNHNN, SYGVQD (reference sequence). In DNA form, the CDR3 reads TGCGCCAGCAGTCACAGGGGCCTGTTCCACGAGCAGTACTTC. Its translation is CASSHRGLFHEQYF.

The CDR3, as DNA: TGTGCCAGCAGTGAAGTGGTCAGGGGGCATTCTGAAGCTTTCTTT. Translation gives CASSEVVRGHSEAFF. V is TRBV6-1 and J is TRBJ1-1; TRBD1 aligns across 8 bases. CDR3 size: 15 residues. Germline trimming cut 1 base from V and 6 bases from J; bases unmatched to any gene: 7. The germline CDR1 and CDR2 sequences are MNHNS and SASEGT.

The genes are TRBV27 and TRBJ1-5; no reliable D call. Per the germline V gene, CDR1 is MNHEY and CDR2 is SMNVEV (reference sequence). The CDR3 is 13 amino acids. Trimming removed 1 base from V and 5 bases from J, with 6 bases in between. CDR3 coding DNA: TGTGCCAGCAGTTTATACGGTGATCAGCCCCAGCATTTT. This encodes CASSLYGDQPQHF.

This chain uses TRBV4-1 with TRBJ2-3, with D uncertain. The CDR3 consists of 14 residues. V gave up 1 base and J gave up 5 bases, with 10 bases separating them. Germline V lookup: CDR1 MGHRA, CDR2 YSYEKL. CDR3: CASSQVAGLDTQYF. The CDR3, as DNA: TGCGCCAGCAGCCAAGTAGCTGGGTTAGATACGCAGTATTTT.

The chain couples TRBV19 to TRBJ1-3; 10 nucleotides match TRBD1. Germline assignment: CDR1 LNHDA and CDR2 SQIVND (reference sequence). The CDR3 has 13 amino acids. Germline trimming cut 5 bases from V and 8 bases from J; bases unmatched to any gene: 3. The CDR3 sequence: CASSPGQGDTIYF. The CDR3 DNA reads TGTGCCAGTAGTCCCGGACAGGGGGACACCATATATTTT.

This chain joins TRBV19 and TRBJ1-3; D is ambiguous. V was clipped by 3 bases and J by 0 bases, with 9 bases between them. This CDR3 comprises 15 residues. Germline-derived CDR1 and CDR2 are LNHDA and SQIVND (reference sequence). The CDR3 DNA reads as TGTGCCAGTAGTATTGAGGCGACCTCTGGAAACACCATATATTTT. Its protein product is CASSIEATSGNTIYF. Combining the CDR3 with reference TRBV19 and TRBJ1-3 gives the whole variable domain DGGITQSPKYLFRKEGQNVTLSCEQNLNHDAMYWYRQDPGQGLRLIYYSQIVNDFQKGDIAEGYSVSREKKESFPLTVTSAQKNPTAFYLCASSIEATSGNTIYFGEGSWLTVV.

A word on this clone: The same CDR3 also results from other DNA sequences found in this sample. The chain carries TRBV28 and TRBJ1-5, with D hard to call. The V end was cut by 6 bases, the J end by 4 bases, with 13 bases between. The CDR3 is made up of 14 amino acids. Looked up from germline, CDR1 is MDHEN and CDR2 is SYDVKM. In nucleotides, the CDR3 is TGTGCCAGCAGCCTACCCAATCCTAATCAGCCCCAGCATTTT. Protein product: CASSLPNPNQPQHF.